These T cell receptor beta chains were read from a single sample in a study of beta chain features in type 1 diabetes. Only in-frame clones appear in the TCRdb table, and some are missing; sequencing was by immunoSEQ multiplex PCR. The sample includes more than 300,000 clones, about 14% of them seen just once. Sequenced: naive CD4+ T cells from blood. These receptor sequences come from a woman in her late teens or twenties in good health. CDR3s include the opening cysteine and the closing phenylalanine or tryptophan. The D gene is left open where the match is weak. A clone size is listed for some rows: how often the clone was seen (once, few, many), or a class if it is expanded.

V	size	D	J	CDR3	DNA
TRBV30	-	-	TRBJ1-1	CAWSRFGGGSEAFF	TGTGCCTGGAGTAGGTTTGGGGGAGGCTCGGAAGCTTTCTTT
TRBV30	few	-	TRBJ2-7	CAWSEYGSRGYF	TGTGCCTGGAGTGAATATGGATCCCGGGGGTACTTC
TRBV9	few	-	TRBJ2-7	CASSAEPRRGYEQYF	TGTGCCAGCAGCGCAGAGCCGCGTCGGGGCTACGAGCAGTACTTC
TRBV21-1	few	-	TRBJ1-5	CASSKGPRQPQHF	TGTGCCAGCAGCAAAGGGCCTCGTCAGCCCCAGCATTTT
TRBV7-9	-	-	TRBJ2-3	CASSFGADTQYF	TGTGCCAGCAGCTTCGGAGCAGATACGCAGTATTTT
TRBV9	-	TRBD1	TRBJ2-2	CASSTQGANTGELFF	TGTGCCAGCAGCACACAGGGGGCTAACACCGGGGAGCTGTTTTTT
TRBV5-1	-	TRBD2	TRBJ2-3	CASSFSGRAEDTQYF	TGCGCCAGCAGCTTTAGCGGGAGGGCTGAAGATACGCAGTATTTT
TRBV7-2	few	-	TRBJ2-3	CASSPRAGMKSDTQYF	TGTGCCAGCAGCCCCCGGGCAGGGATGAAGTCAGATACGCAGTATTTT
TRBV5-1	few	TRBD2	TRBJ2-5	CASSLFSGSSQETQYF	TGCGCCAGCAGCTTATTCAGCGGGAGTTCCCAAGAGACCCAGTACTTC
TRBV5-1	few	-	TRBJ2-7	CASSLVGSYEQYF	TGCGCCAGCAGCTTGGTCGGTTCCTACGAGCAGTACTTC
TRBV21-1	-	-	TRBJ2-7	CASSKGRARPSRNEQYF	TGTGCCAGCAGCAAGGGGAGGGCAAGACCTTCTAGGAACGAGCAGTACTTC
TRBV18	-	-	TRBJ1-5	CASSKIGDSNQPQHF	TGTGCCAGCTCCAAGATAGGAGATAGCAATCAGCCCCAGCATTTT
TRBV30	few	-	TRBJ1-2	CAWSVLQGSGYTF	TGTGCCTGGAGTGTGTTGCAGGGGTCTGGCTACACCTTC
TRBV5-1	-	TRBD1	TRBJ2-3	CATIENRGSDTQYF	TGCGCCACCATAGAAAACAGGGGGTCAGATACGCAGTATTTT
TRBV2	-	TRBD2	TRBJ2-5	CASRPPPGLAGGHQETQYF	TGTGCCAGCAGACCCCCCCCGGGACTAGCGGGAGGCCATCAAGAGACCCAGTACTTC
TRBV4-3	few	TRBD2	TRBJ2-1	CASSQGRDYRNEQFF	TGCGCCAGCAGCCAAGGAAGGGACTACCGCAATGAGCAGTTCTTC
TRBV5-5	-	TRBD1	TRBJ1-1	CASSSNRDRGKNTEAFF	TGTGCCAGCAGCTCTAACCGGGACAGGGGTAAGAACACTGAAGCTTTCTTT
TRBV19	-	-	TRBJ1-2	CASNSRLRMYGYTF	TGTGCCAGTAACTCCCGTCTGAGGATGTATGGCTACACCTTC
TRBV30	few	-	TRBJ1-1	CAWSDRLNTEAFF	TGTGCCTGGAGTGACAGATTGAACACTGAAGCTTTCTTT
TRBV5-4	few	-	TRBJ1-1	CASSQNTEAFF	TGTGCCAGCAGCCAGAACACTGAAGCTTTCTTT
TRBV30	-	-	TRBJ1-1	CAWSVQGDTEAFF	TGTGCCTGGAGTGTACAGGGAGACACTGAAGCTTTCTTT
TRBV18	once	TRBD2	TRBJ2-7	CASSQGLAYEQYF	TGTGCCAGCTCCCAGGGACTAGCCTACGAGCAGTACTTC
TRBV7-3	-	-	TRBJ2-7	CASSAGPSIQQYF	TGTGCCAGCAGCGCAGGCCCAAGCATACAGCAGTACTTC
TRBV9	few	TRBD2	TRBJ2-1	CASSVLAGVGNEQFF	TGTGCCAGCAGCGTACTAGCGGGAGTCGGGAATGAGCAGTTCTTC